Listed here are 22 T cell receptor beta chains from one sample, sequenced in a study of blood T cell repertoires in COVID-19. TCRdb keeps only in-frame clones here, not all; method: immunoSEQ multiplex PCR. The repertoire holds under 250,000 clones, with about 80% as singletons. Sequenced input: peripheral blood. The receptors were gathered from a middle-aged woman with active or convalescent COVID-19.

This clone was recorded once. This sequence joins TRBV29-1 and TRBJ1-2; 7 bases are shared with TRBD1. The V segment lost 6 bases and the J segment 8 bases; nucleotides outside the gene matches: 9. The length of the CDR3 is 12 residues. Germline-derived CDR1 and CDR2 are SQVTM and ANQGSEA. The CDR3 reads CSVRTGVRGYTF. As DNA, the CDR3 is TGCAGCGTGCGAACAGGGGTACGGGGCTACACCTTC.

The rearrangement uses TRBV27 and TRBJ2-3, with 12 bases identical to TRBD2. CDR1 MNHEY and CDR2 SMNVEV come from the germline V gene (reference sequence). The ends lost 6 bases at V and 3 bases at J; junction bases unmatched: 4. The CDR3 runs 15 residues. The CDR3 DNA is TGTGCCAGCAGCCAAACTAGCGGGGGGACAGATACGCAGTATTTT. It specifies CASSQTSGGTDTQYF.

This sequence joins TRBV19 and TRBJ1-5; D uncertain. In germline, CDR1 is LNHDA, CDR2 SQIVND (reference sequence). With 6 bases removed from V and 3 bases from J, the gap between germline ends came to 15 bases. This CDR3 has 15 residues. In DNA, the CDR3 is TGTGCCAGTAGGCTTAAGGACGGACTCAATCAGCCCCAGCATTTT. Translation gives CASRLKDGLNQPQHF.

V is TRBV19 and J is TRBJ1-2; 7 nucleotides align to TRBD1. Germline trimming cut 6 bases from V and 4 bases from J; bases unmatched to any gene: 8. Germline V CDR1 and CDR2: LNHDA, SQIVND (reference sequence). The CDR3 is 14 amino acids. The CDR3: CASSPPGGGYGYTF. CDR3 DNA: TGTGCCAGTAGCCCCCCAGGGGGAGGCTATGGCTACACCTTC.

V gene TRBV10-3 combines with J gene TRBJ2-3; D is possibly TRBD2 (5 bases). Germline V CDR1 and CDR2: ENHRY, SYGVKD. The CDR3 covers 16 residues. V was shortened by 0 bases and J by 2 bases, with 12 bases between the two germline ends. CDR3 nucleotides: TGTGCCATCAGTGAGTCTGGGCTGACTAACACAGATACGCAGTATTTT. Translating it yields CAISESGLTNTDTQYF.

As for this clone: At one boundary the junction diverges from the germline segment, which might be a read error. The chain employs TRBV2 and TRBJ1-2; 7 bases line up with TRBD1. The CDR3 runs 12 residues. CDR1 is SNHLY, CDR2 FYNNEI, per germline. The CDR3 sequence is CASRTQGMLPHF. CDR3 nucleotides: TGTGCCAGCAGGACACAGGGGATGTTACCCCACTTC.

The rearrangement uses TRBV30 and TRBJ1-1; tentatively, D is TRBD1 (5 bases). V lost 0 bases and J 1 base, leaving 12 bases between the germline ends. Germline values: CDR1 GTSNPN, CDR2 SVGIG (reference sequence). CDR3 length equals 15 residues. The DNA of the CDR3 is TGTGCCTGGAGTGTAGCCGGGGGGGGGAACACTGAAGCTTTCTTT. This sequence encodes CAWSVAGGGNTEAFF.

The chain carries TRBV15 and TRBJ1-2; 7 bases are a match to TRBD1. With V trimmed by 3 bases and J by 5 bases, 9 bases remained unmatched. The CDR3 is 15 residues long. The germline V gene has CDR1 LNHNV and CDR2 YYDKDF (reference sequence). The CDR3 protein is CATSSDRVVRYGYTF. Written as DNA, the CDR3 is TGTGCCACCAGCAGTGACAGGGTAGTGCGGTATGGCTACACCTTC.

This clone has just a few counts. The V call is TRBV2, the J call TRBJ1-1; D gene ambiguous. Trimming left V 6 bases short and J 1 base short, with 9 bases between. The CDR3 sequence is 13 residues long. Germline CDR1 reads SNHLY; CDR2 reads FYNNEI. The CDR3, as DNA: TGTGCCAGCAGGCGCGGCTGGAACACTGAAGCTTTCTTT. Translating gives CASRRGWNTEAFF.

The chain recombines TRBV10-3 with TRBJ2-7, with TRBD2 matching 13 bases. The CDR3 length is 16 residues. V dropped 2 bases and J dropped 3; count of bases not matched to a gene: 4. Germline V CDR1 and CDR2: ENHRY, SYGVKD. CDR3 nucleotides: TGTGCCATCAGTGAGGGACTAGCGGGAGCACACTACGAGCAGTACTTC. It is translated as CAISEGLAGAHYEQYF.

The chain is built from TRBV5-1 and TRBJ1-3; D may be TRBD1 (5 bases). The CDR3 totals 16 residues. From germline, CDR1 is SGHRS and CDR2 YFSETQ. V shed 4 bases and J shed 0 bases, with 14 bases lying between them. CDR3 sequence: CASSTGHTSSGNTIYF. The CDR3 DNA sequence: TGCGCCAGCAGCACTGGACATACGAGCTCTGGAAACACCATATATTTT. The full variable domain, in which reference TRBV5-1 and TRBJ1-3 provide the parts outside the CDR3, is KAGVTQTPRYLIKTRGQQVTLSCSPISGHRSVSWYQQTPGQGLQFLFEYFSETQRNKGNFPGRFSGRQFSNSRSEMNVSTLELGDSALYLCASSTGHTSSGNTIYFGEGSWLTVV.

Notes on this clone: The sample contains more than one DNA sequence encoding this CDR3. This CDR3 is CASSSGQGYGYTF. CDR3 nucleotides: TGTGCCAGCAGCTCGGGACAGGGGTATGGCTACACCTTC. The chain combines TRBV7-2 with TRBJ1-2; the match to TRBD1 covers 10 bases. Germline V CDR1 and CDR2: SGHTA, FQGNSA. This CDR3 contains 13 residues. V lost 4 bases, J lost 5 bases, and 1 base stayed unmatched.

The DNA for the CDR3 is TGCGCCAGCAGCTCCACTAGCGGGAGGGCCCCTACGCAGTATTTT. Its translation: CASSSTSGRAPTQYF. The rearrangement links TRBV5-1 to TRBJ2-3, with 13 bases identical to TRBD2. Germline CDR1 reads SGHRS; CDR2 reads YFSETQ. The CDR3 has 15 amino acids. After removal of 3 bases from V and 8 bases from J, the junction contained 6 bases not matched to a gene.

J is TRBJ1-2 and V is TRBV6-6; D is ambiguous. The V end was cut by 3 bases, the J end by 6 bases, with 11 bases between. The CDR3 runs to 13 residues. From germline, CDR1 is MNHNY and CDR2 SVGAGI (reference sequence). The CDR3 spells CASSYWSKDGYTF. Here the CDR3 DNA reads TGTGCCAGCAGTTATTGGAGTAAGGATGGCTACACCTTC.

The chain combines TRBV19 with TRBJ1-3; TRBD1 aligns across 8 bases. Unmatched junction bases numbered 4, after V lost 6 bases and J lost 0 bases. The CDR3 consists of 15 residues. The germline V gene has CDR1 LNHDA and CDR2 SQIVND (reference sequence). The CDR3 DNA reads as TGTGCCAGTAGGACAGGGGACCACTCTGGAAACACCATATATTTT. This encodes CASRTGDHSGNTIYF.

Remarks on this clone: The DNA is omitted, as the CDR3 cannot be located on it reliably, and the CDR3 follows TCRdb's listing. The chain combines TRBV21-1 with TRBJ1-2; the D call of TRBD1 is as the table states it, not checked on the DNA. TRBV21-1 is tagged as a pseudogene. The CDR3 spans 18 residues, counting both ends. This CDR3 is CASSKGSGQLWLHLRLSF.

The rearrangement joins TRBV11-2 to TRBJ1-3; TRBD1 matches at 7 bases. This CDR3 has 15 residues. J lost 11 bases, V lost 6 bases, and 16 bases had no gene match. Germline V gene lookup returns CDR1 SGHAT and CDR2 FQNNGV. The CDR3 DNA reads TGTGCCAGCAGATCTTCTCCGGGACAGCCAAAGCCCATATATTTT. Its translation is CASRSSPGQPKPIYF. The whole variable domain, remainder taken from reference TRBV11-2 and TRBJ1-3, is EAGVAQSPRYKIIEKRQSVAFWCNPISGHATLYWYQQILGQGPKLLIQFQNNGVVDDSQLPKDRFSAERLKGVDSTLKIQPAKLEDSAVYLCASRSSPGQPKPIYFGEGSWLTVV.

The CDR3 here is CASPGQPQHF. The CDR3 DNA sequence: TGCGCCAGTCCAGGTCAGCCCCAGCATTTT. The rearrangement joins TRBV10-1 to TRBJ1-5; D remains unclear. Between the trimmed V and J ends, which lost 9 bases and 6 bases, there was a span of 6 bases. This CDR3 is 10 amino acids long. CDR1 is WNHNN and CDR2 is SYGVQD in the germline V gene (reference sequence).

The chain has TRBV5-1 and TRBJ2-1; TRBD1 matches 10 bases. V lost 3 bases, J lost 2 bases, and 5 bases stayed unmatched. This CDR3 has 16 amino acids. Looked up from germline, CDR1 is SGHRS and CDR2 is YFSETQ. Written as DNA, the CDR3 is TGCGCCAGCAGCTGGGGGACAGGGGTTACCTACAATGAGCAGTTCTTC. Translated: CASSWGTGVTYNEQFF. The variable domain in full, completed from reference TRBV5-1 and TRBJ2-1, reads KAGVTQTPRYLIKTRGQQVTLSCSPISGHRSVSWYQQTPGQGLQFLFEYFSETQRNKGNFPGRFSGRQFSNSRSEMNVSTLELGDSALYLCASSWGTGVTYNEQFFGPGTRLTVL.

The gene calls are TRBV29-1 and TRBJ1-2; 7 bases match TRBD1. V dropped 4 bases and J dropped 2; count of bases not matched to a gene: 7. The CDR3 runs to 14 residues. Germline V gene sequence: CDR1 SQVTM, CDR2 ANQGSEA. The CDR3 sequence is CSVAAQGINYGYTF. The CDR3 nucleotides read TGCAGCGTTGCGGCACAGGGGATCAACTATGGCTACACCTTC.

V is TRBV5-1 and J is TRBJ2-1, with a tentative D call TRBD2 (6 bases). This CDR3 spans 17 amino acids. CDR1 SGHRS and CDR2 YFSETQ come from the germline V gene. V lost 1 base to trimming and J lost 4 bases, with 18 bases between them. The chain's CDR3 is CASSLWGSGPGYNEQFF. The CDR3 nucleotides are TGCGCCAGCAGCTTGTGGGGTAGCGGACCGGGTTACAATGAGCAGTTCTTC.

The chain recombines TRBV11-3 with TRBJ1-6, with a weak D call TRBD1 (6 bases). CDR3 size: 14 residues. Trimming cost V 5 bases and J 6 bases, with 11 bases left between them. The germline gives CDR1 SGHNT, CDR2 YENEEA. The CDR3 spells CASSRDRSNSPLHF. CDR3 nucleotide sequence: TGTGCCAGCAGCCGCGACAGGAGTAATTCACCCCTCCACTTT.